This is a list of T cell receptor beta chains from one sample in a study of cytomegalovirus exposure and HLA in healthy donors. Profiled with immunoSEQ multiplex PCR; TCRdb holds only in-frame clones, not every one. Its table records around 130,000 clones. Sequences were obtained from PBMCs. Receptors were obtained from a woman between 40 and 50 years old in good health and CMV-seronegative. Each CDR3 is given without its conserved first and last residue. Each record gives: J gene, V gene, CDR3 protein.

TRBJ1-2	TRBV28	ASSPPRQPYYGYT
TRBJ2-7	TRBV11-3	ASSLTPAAPEY
TRBJ1-5	TRBV18	ASSLADSNQPQH
TRBJ2-3	TRBV18	ASSPPGQLRDTQY
TRBJ1-3	TRBV6-5	ASRKTGAGNTIY
TRBJ1-1	TRBV7-2	ASSLAQGGWGEAF
TRBJ1-4	TRBV6-5	ASRKTTGGGRKLF
TRBJ2-1	TRBV7-9	ASSRGLAGVIGHEQF
TRBJ1-1	TRBV19	ASSSQVGTEAF
TRBJ2-3	TRBV11-3	ASSPASADTQY
TRBJ1-5	TRBV2	ASSEGGRDQPQH
TRBJ2-2	TRBV10-3	AIQGTDPAGELF
TRBJ1-3	TRBV5-1	ASRRQPYSGNTIY
TRBJ2-5	TRBV7-2	ASTMKGTPSQETQY
TRBJ2-2	TRBV6-5	ASSYGAQPELF
TRBJ2-5	TRBV4-1	ASSTPGQETQY
TRBJ1-1	TRBV5-4	ASSLGQTEAF
TRBJ2-2	TRBV11-2	ASRPSVSGELF
TRBJ1-2	TRBV6-5	ASSYQGARGYT
TRBJ2-1	TRBV9	ASSVGAGAYNEQF
TRBJ1-4	TRBV18	ASSLTGGVEKLF
TRBJ1-5	TRBV4-3	ASSQVDRGAQH
TRBJ2-7	TRBV6-6	ASSYSSRGSYEQY